This TCR beta chain was obtained from a study of blood T cell repertoires in COVID-19. Per germline, CDR1 SGHVS and CDR2 FQNEAQ. There are 15 residues in the CDR3. J was trimmed by 5 bases and V by 4 bases; bases with no gene match: 7. Source study methods: Amplification with reference gene primers provided the estimates of nucleated cell counts. Assay: immunoSEQ multiplex PCR; the TCRdb copy retains only in-frame clones and omits some. The V and J calls and the clone size are those of that table, but D and trimming were determined from the DNA. The sample has some 200,000 clones; over 80% are singletons.

Sequenced input: PBMCs or T cells enriched from blood (not recorded which). This clonotype was sampled from a man younger than 35 with acute COVID-19. The chain has TRBV7-8 and TRBJ2-1, with 8 nucleotides matching TRBD1. The CDR3, as DNA: TGTGCCAGCAGCTCCCCGGGACAGGAAAACAATGAGCAGTTCTTC. Encoded protein: CASSSPGQENNEQFF. The variable domain in full, completed from reference TRBV7-8 and TRBJ2-1, reads GAGVSQSPRYKVAKRGQDVALRCDPISGHVSLFWYQQALGQGPEFLTYFQNEAQLDKSGLPSDRFFAERPEGSVSTLKIQRTQQEDSAVYLCASSSPGQENNEQFFGPGTRLTVL.